The next 14 T cell receptor beta chains were all read from a single sample in a study of T cells after yellow fever vaccination. TCRdb passed the 5' RACE reads through MiXCR, listing each CDR3 protein once. Here the sample spans over 250,000 distinct CDR3 sequences, approximately 4% being singletons. Sample: PBMCs, taken 5 days after the yellow fever booster vaccination. The receptors originated from a man between 18 and 35 years old who received the YFV17D yellow fever vaccine.

Ten or more counts support this clonotype. The V and J genes are TRBV20-1 and TRBJ1-6, with TRBD1 as a possible D gene (6 bases). CDR3 length: 13 amino acids. The germline V gene has CDR1 DFQATT and CDR2 SNEGSKA (reference sequence). The V end was cut by 3 bases, the J end by 7 bases, with 10 bases between. The CDR3 here is CSASRQGNSPLHF. The CDR3 DNA reads as TGCAGTGCTAGTAGGCAGGGGAATTCACCCCTCCACTTT.

This clonotype has ten or more counts. V and J are TRBV6-5 and TRBJ2-1, with D hard to call. The germline V gene has CDR1 MNHEY and CDR2 SVGAGI. The V end lost 2 bases, the J end lost 10 bases, and 9 bases lay between the germline ends. The CDR3 contains 12 residues. CDR3: CASSYATGEQFF. CDR3 DNA: TGTGCCAGCAGTTACGCCACCGGGGAGCAGTTCTTC.

Ten or more counts support this clonotype. The rearrangement links TRBV12-3 or TRBV12-4 to TRBJ2-5; D is unclear. The CDR3 extends over 15 amino acids. V lost 6 bases and J lost 2, with 16 bases in between. The CDR3, as DNA: TGTGCCAGCAGCAACTGGGGTGGTTGGCAAGAGACCCAGTACTTC. Residues: CASSNWGGWQETQYF.

The chain employs TRBV5-5 and TRBJ1-1; 7 nucleotides line up with TRBD1. V gave up 6 bases and J gave up 5 bases; unmatched junction bases: 4. Germline-derived CDR1 and CDR2 are SGHKS and YYEKEE (reference sequence). The CDR3 extends over 12 amino acids. The CDR3 is CASNQGGTEAFF. CDR3 in DNA: TGTGCCAGCAACCAGGGGGGGACTGAAGCTTTCTTT.

This chain joins TRBV29-1 and TRBJ2-6; D possibly corresponds to TRBD1 (7 bases). Germline-derived CDR1 and CDR2 are SQVTM and ANQGSEA. The CDR3 consists of 15 residues. Deletions cut 6 bases from V and 2 bases from J, with 14 bases between. For the CDR3, the DNA is TGCAGCGTCGGCGGGACAGACACTGGGGCCAACGTCCTGACTTTC. Translating gives CSVGGTDTGANVLTF.

This clonotype occurred a few times. This chain connects TRBV18 to TRBJ2-1, with 7 bases that match TRBD2. The V segment lost 2 bases and the J segment 5 bases; nucleotides outside the gene matches: 6. From germline, CDR1 is KGHSH and CDR2 LQKENI. This CDR3 has 15 amino acids. CDR3 amino acids: CASSPGGDGDNEQFF. CDR3 bases: TGTGCCAGCTCACCAGGGGGGGATGGCGACAATGAGCAGTTCTTC.

The genes are TRBV11-1 and TRBJ2-5; 8 bases fit TRBD1. Germline loops: CDR1 SGHAT, CDR2 FQDESV (reference sequence). The CDR3 covers 14 residues. The V segment lost 4 bases and the J segment 5 bases; nucleotides outside the gene matches: 6. CDR3 in amino acids: CASSSQGARETQYF. The CDR3 DNA reads TGTGCCAGCAGCTCTCAGGGGGCGCGGGAGACCCAGTACTTC.

This clonotype was detected a few times. The chain joins TRBV20-1 to TRBJ2-5, with a possible D match to TRBD2 (5 bases). Germline lookup yields CDR1 DFQATT and CDR2 SNEGSKA (reference sequence). Trimming pared 2 bases from V and 4 bases from J, leaving 11 bases between. The CDR3 extends over 13 amino acids. Here the CDR3 DNA reads TGCAGTGCTAGACGGGCAGGAGGAGAGACCCAGTACTTC. This encodes CSARRAGGETQYF.

This clonotype was recorded a few times. The chain recombines TRBV20-1 with TRBJ2-1; no firm D call. Deletions cut 5 bases from V and 2 bases from J, with 13 bases between. Looked up from germline, CDR1 is DFQATT and CDR2 is SNEGSKA (reference sequence). This CDR3 is built from 14 residues. CDR3 coding DNA: TGCAGTGCTGTGCGGATTGGGACCTACAATGAGCAGTTCTTC. This gives the protein CSAVRIGTYNEQFF.

The DNA for the CDR3 is TGTGCCAGCAGCGTAGGTGCCCCGGGAGGTCATGGCTACACCTTC. Translated, it gives CASSVGAPGGHGYTF. The chain uses TRBV9 and TRBJ1-2; D is unresolved. CDR1 is SGDLS and CDR2 is YYNGEE in the germline V gene. This CDR3 region has 15 residues. Trimming pared 0 bases from V and 6 bases from J, leaving 15 bases between.

This clonotype was observed a few times. The chain links TRBV28 to TRBJ2-1; D is ambiguous. With 7 bases removed from V and 10 bases from J, the gap between germline ends came to 14 bases. CDR3 length: 12 amino acids. CDR1 is MDHEN and CDR2 is SYDVKM in the germline V gene. The CDR3 loop is CASTARVGEQFF. The DNA of the CDR3 is TGTGCCAGCACCGCGCGAGTCGGGGAGCAGTTCTTC.

The chain links TRBV7-2 to TRBJ1-1; D uncertain. Trimming cost V 2 bases and J 6 bases, with 16 bases left between them. Per germline, CDR1 SGHTA and CDR2 FQGNSA. This CDR3 contains 15 residues. In DNA, the CDR3 is TGTGCCAGCAGCTTACAAGGACTCCCCCTCGCTGAAGCTTTCTTT. It specifies CASSLQGLPLAEAFF.

The chain links TRBV20-1 to TRBJ2-1; no clear D gene. Trimming shortened V by 3 bases and J by 4 bases, and 13 bases separated the two germline ends. Germline V gene lookup returns CDR1 DFQATT and CDR2 SNEGSKA (reference sequence). The CDR3 has 14 residues. CDR3 loop: CSASRQELYNEQFF. Here the CDR3 DNA reads TGCAGTGCTAGTAGGCAGGAGTTATACAATGAGCAGTTCTTC.

This clonotype came up a few times. The chain uses TRBV28 and TRBJ1-3; D is unresolved. Germline CDR1 MDHEN, CDR2 SYDVKM. Trimming took 2 bases from V and 2 from J, leaving 7 bases between them. The CDR3 spans 14 residues. CDR3 nucleotides: TGTGCCAGCAGTTTAAGTGGAGCTGGAAACACCATATATTTT. Encoded protein: CASSLSGAGNTIYF.